This T cell receptor beta chain was obtained from a study of Ad26.COV2.S vaccination and SARS-CoV-2 variants. Concerning this clone itself: Its ends do not fully match the called genes, so a read error is possible. The same CDR3 arises from other DNA sequences in this sample as well.

Sequencing used immunoSEQ multiplex PCR; TCRdb keeps in-frame clones, though not all of them. The sample has hundreds of thousands of clones; around 90% are singletons. CDR3 size: 14 residues. Germline assignment: CDR1 SEHNR and CDR2 FQNEAQ (reference sequence). The treatment denotes: roughly 18 received Ad26.COV2.S at low or high dose, single or two shots; roughly 5 received placebo; per-sample allocation not given. Sample collection was performed on day 63 after the first vaccine or placebo injection. An Ad26 vector expressing Wuhan-strain SARS-CoV-2 spike served as the vaccine. The rearrangement uses TRBV7-9 and TRBJ2-7; D might be TRBD1 or TRBD2, each matching 5 bases. This clonotype was sampled from a person aged 18 to 65 who received the Ad26.COV2.S COVID-19 vaccine or a placebo. Sequenced here: peripheral blood, sampled in a trial of Ad26.COV2.S vaccine versus placebo. The CDR3 region is CASFGTDKLWGWDF. CDR3 DNA sequence: TGTGCCAGCTTCGGGACGGACAAATTGTGGGGATGGGACTTC.